The following is a TCR beta chain sequence with its context. The identical CDR3 is also encoded by other nucleotide sequences in the sample. Assay: immunoSEQ multiplex PCR; the TCRdb copy retains only in-frame clones and omits some. The table records 84,000 or so clones, 65% to 90% of them present only once. These data are taken from a study of control samples from healthy donors and cancer patients. The CDR3 consists of 13 residues. Per germline, CDR1 MNHEY and CDR2 SMNVEV (reference sequence). The V end was cut by 2 bases, the J end by 1 base, with 6 bases between. This sequence originates from a man aged 60-69 years with head and neck cancer. The chain has TRBV27 and TRBJ2-7; the D is unclear. The sample was PBMCs. CDR3 in amino acids: CASSLRDSYEQYF. For the CDR3, the DNA is TGTGCCAGCAGTTTAAGGGATTCCTACGAGCAGTACTTC.